This TCR beta chain appears in the sequencing data of a study of shared clonotypes between healthy human individuals. Study as a whole: A few men and a couple of women, aged 18 to 49, were donors. Study-level findings and limits: A few donors shared approximately 5% of their naive CD4 clonotypes.

Germline V gene data show CDR1 as MDHEN and CDR2 as SYDVKM. Deletions cut 4 bases from V and 5 bases from J, with 18 bases between. This CDR3 has 16 amino acids. Replicate PCRs from sorted subsets contained around 200 ng DNA, which is some 29,000 T cell genomes. Profiled with immunoSEQ multiplex PCR; TCRdb holds only in-frame clones, not every one. The sample contains over 2 million clones, less than 95% of which appear only once. Donors were healthy HIV-negative adults without recently reported acute infections or vaccinations. Comment on this clone: No antigen is known for it.

The sequenced sample was naive CD4+ T cells from PBMCs. Subset in this sample: CD45RA+ positively selected. The rearrangement uses TRBV28 and TRBJ1-5; D is possibly TRBD1 (5 bases). The sequence was obtained from a man aged 18 to 29 in good health. Some clones in this sample may be carry-over from other donors' samples. The CDR3 reads CASSSTPGTPYQPQHF. The CDR3 nucleotides are TGTGCCAGCAGTTCCACCCCCGGGACGCCATATCAGCCCCAGCATTTT. The entire variable domain, with the rest obtained from reference TRBV28 and TRBJ1-5, is as follows: DVKVTQSSRYLVKRTGEKVFLECVQDMDHENMFWYRQDPGLGLRLIYFSYDVKMKEKGDIPEGYSVSREKKERFSLILESASTNQTSMYLCASSSTPGTPYQPQHFGDGTRLSIL.